This T cell receptor (beta chain) derives from a study of blood T cell repertoires in COVID-19. At the level of the study: Collection of acute and convalescent COVID-19 samples took place in the United States, Italy and Spain. PBMCs, B-cell-depleted T cells, or T cells provided the cDNA or gDNA that made up the material.

In the original processing: Nucleated cell number was recorded as an estimate derived from reference gene primer amplification. Assay: immunoSEQ multiplex PCR; the TCRdb copy retains only in-frame clones and omits some. V, J and clone size reflect that table, while D and trimming were determined from the DNA. The data hold tens of thousands of clones, with approximately 80% observed a single time. The sequence was collected from a man aged 45-65 years with acute or convalescent COVID-19. The specimen was peripheral blood.

The CDR3 bases are TGTGCCAGCAGCAAAGAGCGAGGGGGAAATAATTCACCCCTCCACTTT. This codes for CASSKERGGNNSPLHF. V gene TRBV21-1 combines with J gene TRBJ1-6; the table's D call, TRBD1, has no DNA check behind it. TRBV21-1 is a listed pseudogene. The CDR3 loop spans 16 amino acids.